This TCR beta chain was retrieved from a study of blood T cell repertoires in COVID-19. Only in-frame clones appear in the TCRdb table, and some are missing; sequencing was by immunoSEQ multiplex PCR. Here the sample spans roughly 330,000 clones, roughly 90% being singletons. This CDR3 contains 12 residues. Trimming shortened V by 9 bases and J by 2 bases, and 10 bases separated the two germline ends. Germline CDR1 reads ENHRY; CDR2 reads SYGVKD. The rearrangement links TRBV10-3 to TRBJ1-1; tentatively, D is TRBD1 (6 bases). The clonotype was recovered from a woman in her 50s with active or convalescent COVID-19. Sample: peripheral blood. The DNA of the CDR3 is TGTGCCATTGCCAGGGGCAACACTGAAGCTTTCTTT. This translates into CAIARGNTEAFF.